Sequencing of this TCR beta chain was carried out in a study of tumor-infiltrating lymphocytes in oesophageal squamous cell carcinoma. This clonotype was seen more than once but under ten times. Each CDR3 protein gets one entry after TCRdb re-called the PCR reads with MiXCR. The sample has approximately 15,000 distinct CDR3 sequences; about 50% are singletons. This CDR3 region has 11 residues. This chain links TRBV12-3 or TRBV12-4 with TRBJ2-5; no clear D gene. The J call may be mistaken, given a closer DNA end match to TRBJ2-1. The sequenced sample consisted of esophageal tumor tissue. This TCR derives from a male donor with esophageal squamous cell carcinoma. CDR3 residues: CASSFSDEQFF. The CDR3, as DNA: TGTGCCAGCAGTTTTTCGGACGAGCAGTTCTTC.